Shown below are 2 T cell receptor beta chains from a single sample sequenced in a study of early stage breast cancer tumors. TCRdb's copy holds only in-frame clones and misses some; the assay was immunoSEQ multiplex PCR. The sample consists of under 30,000 clones, around 70% of them appearing once. Sequencing input: blood. These receptors were taken from a person aged 45 to 60 with breast cancer.

J is TRBJ2-3 and V is TRBV19, with TRBD1 matching over 11 bases. CDR1 and CDR2 (germline): LNHDA, SQIVND (reference sequence). V dropped 5 bases and J dropped 4; count of bases not matched to a gene: 11. There are 17 residues in the CDR3. This CDR3 is CASSAYPGTGGSDTQYF. The DNA for the CDR3 is TGTGCCAGTAGTGCCTATCCCGGGACAGGGGGTTCAGATACGCAGTATTTT.

This clone has just one count. The chain couples TRBV11-2 to TRBJ2-7; D is possibly TRBD1 (7 bases). This CDR3 comprises 18 residues. Trimming pared 1 base from V and 3 bases from J, leaving 22 bases between. CDR1 is SGHAT and CDR2 is FQNNGV in the germline V gene. The CDR3 region is CASSLAALQGTRGYEQYF. CDR3 in DNA: TGTGCCAGCAGCTTAGCAGCCTTACAGGGGACTCGGGGCTACGAGCAGTACTTC.